This record concerns one T cell receptor beta chain sequence. The assay was immunoSEQ multiplex PCR, and TCRdb's table has in-frame clones only and misses some. The sample includes fewer than 25,000 clones, 85% to 95% of them seen just once. This sample was taken from a study of T cells in tumors and immune-related adverse events. Germline V gene data show CDR1 as GTSNPN and CDR2 as SVGIG (reference sequence). The CDR3 runs 12 residues. The V and J ends lost 0 bases and 5 bases respectively, with 7 bases between them. The sample in question was lymph node tissue, obtained from a patient treated with anti-PD-1 therapy. The clonotype was recovered from a female donor with metastatic renal cell carcinoma. This rearrangement joins TRBV30 to TRBJ2-5; unclear D gene. Here the CDR3 DNA reads TGTGCCTGGAGTGTAGGTGGCGAGACCCAGTACTTC. It specifies CAWSVGGETQYF.